This T cell receptor beta chain was sequenced in a study of blood T cell repertoires in COVID-19. For the study at large: The samples span acute and convalescent COVID-19 from the United States, Italy and Spain. PBMCs, B-cell-depleted T cells, or T cells provided the cDNA or gDNA that made up the material.

The CDR3 consists of 15 residues. In germline, CDR1 is SGHKS, CDR2 YYEKEE (reference sequence). V dropped 4 bases and J dropped 4 bases, with 14 bases sitting between them. Methods used by the authors: Amplification from reference gene primers served as the basis for estimated nucleated cell counts. Repertoires were generated with immunoSEQ multiplex PCR, while TCRdb's copy carries only in-frame clones and drops some. The V and J calls and clone size are taken from that table; D and trimming were inferred from the DNA. The table has some 370,000 clones, around 87% seen once. This receptor was identified in a man between 18 and 35 years old with active or convalescent COVID-19. The sequenced material came from peripheral blood. This chain uses TRBV5-5 with TRBJ1-4; maybe TRBD1 (5 bases). CDR3 amino acids: CASSGPGTYNEKLFF. In DNA form, the CDR3 reads TGTGCCAGCAGCGGGCCCGGGACTTATAATGAAAAACTGTTTTTT.